This is a list of T cell receptor beta chains from one sample in a study of cytomegalovirus exposure and HLA in healthy donors. The repertoire was sequenced with immunoSEQ multiplex PCR; TCRdb's copy has only in-frame clones and lacks some. The sample includes some 140,000 clones, more than 75% of them seen just once. Sequencing used PBMCs. Every receptor here comes from a woman aged 45-65 years in good health and CMV-seropositive. Both conserved end residues are part of each CDR3. The D gene is left open where the match is weak. Only part of the rows carry a size: once, few, many, or a class if the clone is expanded.

D: TRBD1; size: NA; V: TRBV5-1; J: TRBJ2-3; length: 15; CDR3: CASSSGQGGFDTQYF; DNA: TGCGCCAGCAGCTCGGGACAGGGGGGGTTTGATACGCAGTATTTT
D: TRBD1; size: NA; V: TRBV2; J: TRBJ2-1; length: 14; CDR3: CASTGTASYNEQFF; DNA: TGTGCCAGCACCGGGACAGCCTCCTACAATGAGCAGTTCTTC
D: TRBD1; size: NA; V: TRBV19; J: TRBJ2-1; length: 14; CDR3: CASTGTGGMNEQFF; DNA: TGTGCCAGTACCGGGACAGGGGGTATGAATGAGCAGTTCTTC
D: NA; size: NA; V: TRBV2; J: TRBJ1-5; length: 14; CDR3: CASTRQARNQPQHF; DNA: TGTGCCAGCACCAGACAGGCCCGCAATCAGCCCCAGCATTTT
D: NA; size: NA; V: TRBV29-1; J: TRBJ2-5; length: 12; CDR3: CSVGVWEETQYF; DNA: TGCAGCGTCGGAGTCTGGGAAGAGACCCAGTACTTC
D: NA; size: NA; V: TRBV9; J: TRBJ1-2; length: 13; CDR3: CASSADRSIGYTF; DNA: TGTGCCAGCAGCGCAGACAGGTCTATTGGCTACACCTTC
D: NA; size: few; V: TRBV28; J: TRBJ1-1; length: 15; CDR3: CASNSFNRENTEAFF; DNA: TGTGCCAGCAACTCCTTCAACAGGGAGAACACTGAAGCTTTCTTT
D: NA; size: NA; V: TRBV5-1; J: TRBJ1-1; length: 12; CDR3: CASSRDSTEAFF; DNA: TGCGCCAGCAGTCGGGATAGTACTGAAGCTTTCTTT
D: TRBD1; size: NA; V: TRBV2; J: TRBJ1-5; length: 15; CDR3: CASSVTGGSNQPQHF; DNA: TGTGCCAGCAGTGTGACAGGGGGATCCAATCAGCCCCAGCATTTT
D: NA; size: NA; V: TRBV5-6; J: TRBJ1-5; length: 14; CDR3: CASSFSPGNQPQHF; DNA: TGTGCCAGCAGCTTTAGTCCAGGGAATCAGCCCCAGCATTTT
D: TRBD1; size: few; V: TRBV20-1; J: TRBJ1-1; length: 11; CDR3: CSGDRATEAFF; DNA: TGCAGTGGGGACAGGGCCACTGAAGCTTTCTTT
D: NA; size: NA; V: TRBV6-1; J: TRBJ1-2; length: 14; CDR3: CASSDQDSFYGYTF; DNA: TGTGCCAGCAGTGACCAGGACTCTTTCTATGGCTACACCTTC
D: TRBD1; size: few; V: TRBV2; J: TRBJ1-5; length: 14; CDR3: CASSQDRGNQPQHF; DNA: TGTGCCAGCAGTCAGGACAGGGGAAATCAGCCCCAGCATTTT
D: NA; size: NA; V: TRBV2; J: TRBJ2-7; length: 14; CDR3: CASSVQGPSTEQYF; DNA: TGTGCCAGCAGTGTACAGGGCCCCTCCACCGAGCAGTACTTC
D: NA; size: NA; V: TRBV6-1; J: TRBJ2-5; length: 13; CDR3: CASRETGWGTQYF; DNA: TGTGCCAGCAGGGAGACAGGATGGGGGACCCAGTACTTC
D: NA; size: NA; V: TRBV11-3; J: TRBJ2-1; length: 15; CDR3: CASSLYRGANNEQFF; DNA: TGTGCCAGCAGCTTATACCGGGGGGCCAACAATGAGCAGTTCTTC
D: TRBD1; size: NA; V: TRBV6-1; J: TRBJ1-6; length: 15; CDR3: CASTYWDREDSPLHF; DNA: TGTGCCAGCACCTACTGGGACAGGGAAGATTCACCCCTCCACTTT
D: TRBD2; size: few; V: TRBV28; J: TRBJ2-3; length: 16; CDR3: CASSSHPSGGLDTQYF; DNA: TGTGCCAGCAGTAGTCACCCTAGCGGGGGTTTGGATACGCAGTATTTT
D: NA; size: NA; V: TRBV7-2; J: TRBJ2-2; length: 14; CDR3: CASSSRSDTGELFF; DNA: TGTGCCAGCAGCTCGAGAAGCGACACCGGGGAGCTGTTTTTT
D: NA; size: NA; V: TRBV11-2; J: TRBJ2-2; length: 17; CDR3: CASSFKTGLRNTGELFF; DNA: TGTGCCAGCAGCTTCAAAACAGGGCTGCGGAACACCGGGGAGCTGTTTTTT
D: NA; size: NA; V: TRBV7-9; J: TRBJ2-7; length: 13; CDR3: CASRELPRYEQYF; DNA: TGTGCCAGCAGGGAGCTCCCACGCTACGAGCAGTACTTC
D: NA; size: NA; V: TRBV7-9; J: TRBJ1-2; length: 18; CDR3: CASSPYPGLGPSMYGYTF; DNA: TGTGCCAGCAGCCCTTACCCGGGACTGGGACCGTCTATGTATGGCTACACCTTC
D: TRBD1; size: NA; V: TRBV19; J: TRBJ1-5; length: 16; CDR3: CASSPTRTGSRQPQHF; DNA: TGTGCCAGTAGCCCAACCCGGACAGGGTCACGGCAGCCCCAGCATTTT
D: TRBD1; size: NA; V: TRBV30; J: TRBJ2-7; length: 12; CDR3: CAWSNRGYEQYF; DNA: TGTGCCTGGAGTAACAGGGGGTACGAGCAGTACTTC
D: TRBD1; size: NA; V: TRBV19; J: TRBJ1-3; length: 20; CDR3: CASSIDIRDRGPFSGNTIYF; DNA: TGTGCCAGTAGTATAGATATCCGGGACAGGGGACCATTCTCTGGAAACACCATATATTTT
D: TRBD2; size: NA; V: TRBV5-4; J: TRBJ2-3; length: 18; CDR3: CASSSGTSGIGGTDTQYF; DNA: TGTGCCAGCAGTTCTGGGACTAGCGGGATAGGCGGCACAGATACGCAGTATTTT
D: NA; size: few; V: TRBV7-8; J: TRBJ1-3; length: 13; CDR3: CASSPTLGNTIYF; DNA: TGTGCCAGCAGCCCGACACTCGGAAACACCATATATTTT
D: TRBD1; size: NA; V: TRBV27; J: TRBJ2-1; length: 15; CDR3: CASSLGGQGTDEQFF; DNA: TGTGCCAGCAGTTTAGGCGGACAGGGAACCGATGAGCAGTTCTTC
D: TRBD2; size: NA; V: TRBV7-3; J: TRBJ2-1; length: 17; CDR3: CASSSRGTSGSYNEQFF; DNA: TGTGCCAGCAGCTCAAGGGGGACTAGCGGCTCCTACAATGAGCAGTTCTTC
D: NA; size: NA; V: TRBV15; J: TRBJ1-4; length: 15; CDR3: CATSREGSFNEKLFF; DNA: TGTGCCACCAGCAGAGAGGGGAGTTTTAATGAAAAACTGTTTTTT
D: TRBD2; size: NA; V: TRBV5-1; J: TRBJ2-1; length: 15; CDR3: CASSLEAGGLNEQFF; DNA: TGCGCCAGCAGCTTGGAAGCGGGGGGGCTCAATGAGCAGTTCTTC
D: NA; size: few; V: TRBV19; J: TRBJ2-1; length: 16; CDR3: CASRGPEAGYYNEQFF; DNA: TGTGCCAGTAGGGGTCCGGAGGCGGGATACTACAATGAGCAGTTCTTC
D: TRBD2; size: NA; V: TRBV28; J: TRBJ2-7; length: 16; CDR3: CASTRGEIVGYYEQYF; DNA: TGTGCCAGCACGCGGGGGGAAATTGTGGGGTACTACGAGCAGTACTTC
D: NA; size: NA; V: TRBV13; J: TRBJ2-3; length: 16; CDR3: CASSPPREGDSNTQYF; DNA: TGTGCCAGCAGCCCCCCGAGGGAGGGGGATTCCAATACGCAGTATTTT
D: TRBD1; size: few; V: TRBV19; J: TRBJ2-7; length: 15; CDR3: CASSARTGSSYEQYF; DNA: TGTGCCAGCAGTGCCCGGACAGGGAGCTCCTACGAGCAGTACTTC
D: NA; size: NA; V: TRBV5-4; J: TRBJ1-2; length: 13; CDR3: CATAPFRGNGYTF; DNA: TGTGCCACCGCCCCATTTCGAGGGAATGGCTACACCTTC
D: NA; size: once; V: TRBV28; J: TRBJ1-6; length: 13; CDR3: CASLSSYNSPLHF; DNA: TGTGCCAGCCTTAGCTCCTATAATTCACCCCTCCACTTT
D: TRBD2; size: NA; V: TRBV30; J: TRBJ2-1; length: 16; CDR3: CAWSQGTSGVYNEQFF; DNA: TGTGCCTGGAGTCAGGGGACTAGCGGAGTCTACAATGAGCAGTTCTTC
D: NA; size: NA; V: TRBV9; J: TRBJ1-2; length: 15; CDR3: CASSPRDYQFYGYTF; DNA: TGTGCCAGCAGCCCAAGGGACTACCAATTCTATGGCTACACCTTC
D: NA; size: few; V: TRBV21-1; J: TRBJ1-1; length: 19; CDR3: CASSKALSRVGHMNTEAFF; DNA: TGTGCCAGCAGCAAAGCGCTTTCCAGGGTCGGCCACATGAACACTGAAGCTTTCTTT
D: NA; size: NA; V: TRBV13; J: TRBJ2-1; length: 15; CDR3: CASSLVGGGRNEQFF; DNA: TGTGCCAGCAGCTTAGTTGGAGGAGGTCGCAATGAGCAGTTCTTC
D: NA; size: NA; V: TRBV7-2; J: TRBJ1-6; length: 17; CDR3: CASSSQGSRFHNSPLHF; DNA: TGTGCCAGCAGCTCCCAGGGATCTCGTTTCCATAATTCACCCCTCCACTTT
D: TRBD1; size: NA; V: TRBV6-5; J: TRBJ1-1; length: 14; CDR3: CASRWQGDLTEAFF; DNA: TGTGCCAGCAGGTGGCAGGGGGATCTCACTGAAGCTTTCTTT
D: NA; size: NA; V: TRBV18; J: TRBJ1-1; length: 14; CDR3: CASSLTALNTEAFF; DNA: TGTGCCAGCTCACTAACAGCTCTTAACACTGAAGCTTTCTTT
D: TRBD1; size: once; V: TRBV6-5; J: TRBJ2-1; length: 15; CDR3: CASRSTGVIGNEQFF; DNA: TGTGCCAGCAGGTCCACAGGGGTTATTGGCAATGAGCAGTTCTTC
D: TRBD1; size: NA; V: TRBV6-6; J: TRBJ2-5; length: 15; CDR3: CATLALDRGQETQYF; DNA: TGTGCCACCCTCGCTCTAGACAGGGGCCAAGAGACCCAGTACTTC
D: NA; size: NA; V: TRBV4-1; J: TRBJ2-1; length: 18; CDR3: CASSSVPLEESLYNEQFF; DNA: TGCGCCAGCAGCTCGGTGCCCCTCGAGGAGAGCCTCTACAATGAGCAGTTCTTC
D: TRBD1; size: NA; V: TRBV5-1; J: TRBJ2-5; length: 14; CDR3: CASSPRQGEGTQYF; DNA: TGCGCCAGCAGCCCCCGTCAGGGGGAAGGGACCCAGTACTTC